This T cell receptor (beta chain) is drawn from a study of PD-1 blockade in classical Hodgkin lymphoma (dated by TCRdb to 2020 to 2021). Background on the whole study: Nivolumab dosing was 3 mg/kg intravenously every 2 weeks, continuing until either disease progression or unacceptable toxicity. The study used TCR beta sequencing and CyTOF to define a peripheral blood immune signature of response to PD-1 blockade in classical Hodgkin lymphoma. On the study overall, not on this receptor specifically: Newly diagnosed patients were reported to have lower baseline TCR diversity than healthy donors, and relapsed/refractory patients were reported to have lower baseline TCR diversity still. Patients starting nivolumab less than 1 year after ASCT had lower diversity and were excluded from later analyses to avoid confounding by immune reconstitution. Only a single clinical trial cohort was studied, and what caused the repertoire differences, possibly disease activity or prior therapy, remained undefined. A significant rise by C4D1 was seen in CD4+ but not CD8+ TCR diversity (p=0.0027 vs p=0.16), with the rise being most apparent in complete responders (p=0.02). Baseline diversity similar to that of newly diagnosed patients was observed in trial patients achieving complete response, whereas significantly lower diversity was observed in partial responders and progressors.

Genomic DNA was extracted with the Qiagen DNeasy kit from unsorted PBMCs and from negatively selected CD4+ and CD8+ fractions. Amplification of TCR beta CDR3 regions was done by immunoSEQ multiplex PCR with primers that anneal to V and J segments. A synthetic immune receptor repertoire was used to minimize amplification bias, and remaining bias was computationally removed after sequencing. Concerning the study's data processing: Repertoire diversity was quantified as the Shannon entropy index using custom Python scripts. Unsorted, CD4+ and CD8+ repertoires were analyzed separately, except for combined analyses in which CD4+ and CD8+ sequences were merged in silico. Clonal expansion was defined as a frequency increase of at least 2-fold after treatment compared with C1D1, and clones undetected at baseline were assigned a pseudocount of 0.5. Clones with 0 or 1 copy at C1D1 were defined as singleton clones, while clones with 2 or more copies were defined as non-singleton clones. Clones expanded in unsorted samples were labelled as CD4+, CD8+ or unknown by matching protein sequences in sorted samples from the same patient. Wilcoxon tests on paired samples were used to test changes in diversity from C1D1 to C4D1. Held by TCRdb, this immuneACCESS table contains in-frame sequences only and omits some clones. Under half of the omission traces to an unresolved V gene where checked; the cause of the rest is unknown. D and trimming were read from the DNA, whereas the V and J calls and clone size are those reported in that table. Within this sample are roughly 24,000 clones, with around 82% of them counted one time only. The ten largest clonotypes hold 17% of the sample.

CDR1 and CDR2 (SGHRS, YFSETQ) derive from the germline V gene. The CDR3, from cysteine to phenylalanine, totals 14 residues. This entry keeps only the CDR3 DNA: 42 bases, framed from base 1. V is shortened by 2 bases, J by 6 bases, and the region joining them spans 15 bases. Sample time point, as interpreted from the label and publication: cycle 2 day 1 (C2D1) of nivolumab. Relapse after autologous stem cell transplantation had occurred in all trial patients, and cohorts A, B and C were distinguished by prior brentuximab vedotin exposure. A total of under 70 patients with relapsed/refractory classical Hodgkin lymphoma made up the trial cohort, and each patient's best overall response was complete response, partial response or progressive disease. In the multi-cohort phase II CheckMate 205 trial, trial patients received single-agent nivolumab. An independent review committee assessed best overall response using the 2007 International Working Group response criteria. Trial PBMCs were obtained immediately prior to nivolumab initiation (C1D1) and on therapy at cycle 2 day 1 and cycle 4 day 1. Peripheral blood was collected in 8 mL Vacutainer Cell Preparation Tubes, from which PBMCs were isolated by centrifugation and then cryopreserved.

A word on this clone: Its antigen is still unknown. Nothing much larger sits one base from this clone, and base qualities are not available.

The sequenced sample was peripheral blood mononuclear cells (PBMCs), obtained before the second cycle of nivolumab. This receptor was obtained from a human donor with classical Hodgkin lymphoma. This receptor chain uses TRBV5-1 and TRBJ2-7; the D region possibly corresponds to TRBD2 (6 bases align). Here is the DNA: TGCGCCAGCAGCTTCGCCCCGGGAGTAAGCGAGCAGTACTTC. Its amino acids are CASSFAPGVSEQYF.